The text below deals with one T cell receptor (beta chain). Its antigen is unknown. Losses at the gene ends were 7 bases for V and 3 bases for J; bases not matched to a gene: 5. The CDR3 loop spans 14 amino acids. In germline, CDR1 is MNHEY, CDR2 SVGAGI. PCR was performed using 60 Vbeta and 13 Jbeta primers. Sequencing used immunoSEQ multiplex PCR; TCRdb keeps in-frame clones, though not all of them. The sample has some 180,000 clones; 70% to 80% are singletons. These data are taken from a study of cytomegalovirus exposure and HLA in healthy donors. Regarding the study as a whole: Analysis was performed later, and it showed HLA-associated TCR beta chains to be more clonally expanded than equally common others.

The sequenced sample was PBMCs. The TCR sequence derives from a man younger than 35 in good health and CMV-seronegative. This chain connects TRBV6-5 to TRBJ2-7; 11 bases match TRBD2. In DNA form, the CDR3 reads TGTGCCAGCACCTTGACTAGCGGGGTCTACGAGCAGTACTTC. Its translation is CASTLTSGVYEQYF.